The clone carrying this T cell receptor beta chain was observed a few times. This sample is part of a study of patients and donors after allogeneic stem cell transplantation. The CDR3 loop spans 13 amino acids. Trimming removed 2 bases from V and 5 bases from J, with 11 bases in between. Germline assignment: CDR1 SGHRS and CDR2 YFSETQ. TCRdb analysed the RT-PCR reads with MiXCR anew, one entry per CDR3 protein. The repertoire holds some 960,000 distinct CDR3 sequences, over 15% seen once, with around 6% in the top ten. The specimen sequenced was blood, either unsorted or a sorted T cell fraction (not recorded which). The clonotype was recovered from a human donor who was either an allogeneic HSCT recipient or a stem cell or donor lymphocyte infusion donor (not recorded which). It is not recorded whose cells these are; they may come from a transplant donor. The rearrangement links TRBV5-1 to TRBJ2-7; D is unclear. The CDR3 spells CASSFGVGDEQYF. The CDR3 coding sequence is TGCGCCAGCAGCTTTGGGGTAGGAGACGAGCAGTACTTC. Looking up the rest from reference TRBV5-1 and TRBJ2-7 gives the full variable domain: KAGVTQTPRYLIKTRGQQVTLSCSPISGHRSVSWYQQTPGQGLQFLFEYFSETQRNKGNFPGRFSGRQFSNSRSEMNVSTLELGDSALYLCASSFGVGDEQYFGPGTRLTVT.